The entry below gives a single T cell receptor (beta chain) sequence along with its context. No antigen is known for it. Sequenced material consisted of expressed TCRB transcripts (all of the isolated RNA was reverse transcribed). Profiling relied on immunoSEQ multiplex PCR, and the TCRdb table lists in-frame clones only, not all of them. The data show 250,000 to 300,000 clones, 8% seen once. CD4+ naive, central memory, regulatory and stem cell-like memory subsets were isolated by sorting on CD45RO/CCR7/CD25/CD127/CD95/CD27. This CDR3 is 14 amino acids long. Germline CDR1 is MNHEY and CDR2 is SMNVEV (reference sequence). Deletions cut 6 bases from V and 7 bases from J, with 16 bases between. The data were obtained in a study of beta chain features in type 1 diabetes. Study-wide points: The study found fewer insertions and more deletions at VDJ junctions in type 1 diabetes patients. There was a possibility that cDNA sequencing over-represented cells with high TCR expression.

This rearrangement joins TRBV27 to TRBJ1-5; D possibly corresponds to TRBD1 (5 bases). This clonotype originated in a young woman in good health. Sequencing was carried out using central memory CD4+ T cells from blood. CDR3 in amino acids: CASRQLTGRQPQHF. Here the CDR3 DNA reads TGTGCCAGCAGACAACTCACGGGGCGGCAGCCCCAGCATTTT.